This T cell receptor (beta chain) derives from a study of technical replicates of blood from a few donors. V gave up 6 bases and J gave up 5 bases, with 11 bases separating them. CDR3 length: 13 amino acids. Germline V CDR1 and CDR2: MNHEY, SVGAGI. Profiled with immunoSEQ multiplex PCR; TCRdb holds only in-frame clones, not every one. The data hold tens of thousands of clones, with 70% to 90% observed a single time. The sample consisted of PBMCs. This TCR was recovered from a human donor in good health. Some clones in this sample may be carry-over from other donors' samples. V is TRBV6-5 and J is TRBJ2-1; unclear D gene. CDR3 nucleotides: TGTGCCAGCAGAACGAGCGTGGACAATGAGCAGTTCTTC. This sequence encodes CASRTSVDNEQFF.